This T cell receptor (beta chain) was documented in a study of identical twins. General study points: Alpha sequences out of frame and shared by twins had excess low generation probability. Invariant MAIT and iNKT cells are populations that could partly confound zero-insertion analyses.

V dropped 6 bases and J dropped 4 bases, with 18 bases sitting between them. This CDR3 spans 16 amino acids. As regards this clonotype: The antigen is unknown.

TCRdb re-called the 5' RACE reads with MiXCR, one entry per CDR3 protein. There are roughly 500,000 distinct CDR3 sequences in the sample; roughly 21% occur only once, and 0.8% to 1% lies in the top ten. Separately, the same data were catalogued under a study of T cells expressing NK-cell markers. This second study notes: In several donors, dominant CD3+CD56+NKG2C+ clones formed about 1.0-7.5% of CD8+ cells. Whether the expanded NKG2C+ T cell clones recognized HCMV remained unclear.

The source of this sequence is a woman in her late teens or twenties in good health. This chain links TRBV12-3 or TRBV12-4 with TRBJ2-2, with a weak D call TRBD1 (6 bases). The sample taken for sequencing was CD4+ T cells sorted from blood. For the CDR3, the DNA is TGTGCCAGCAGCCCCTACAGGCAAGGGGGCACCGGGGAGCTGTTTTTT. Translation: CASSPYRQGGTGELFF.